One sample yielded the 27 T cell receptor beta chains listed below, sequenced in a study of spatial heterogeneity in lung cancer. Study-wide findings and caveats: Tumor mutation counts were tracked by expanded intratumoral alpha and beta TCR counts.

Time point specified: sample taken at primary tumor resection. These TCRs are of unknown antigen specificity. TCRdb ran MiXCR on the 5' RACE reads and lists one entry per CDR3 protein. The sample has 10,000 to 15,000 distinct CDR3 sequences, roughly 7% seen once. Source: lung tumor tissue, taken at surgery. Source of these receptors: a female donor with early-stage non-small cell lung cancer.

In its sample, this clonotype was seen many times. The CDR3 coding sequence is TGCGCCAGCAGCTCCGGACTGGGACTAGCCTACGAGCAGTACTTC. Its protein product is CASSSGLGLAYEQYF. The chain is built from TRBV5-1 and TRBJ2-7; 8 bases match TRBD2. The V gene's germline CDR1 is SGHRS and CDR2 YFSETQ. The CDR3 is 15 residues long. Germline trimming cut 3 bases from V and 2 bases from J; bases unmatched to any gene: 7.

This clonotype rates as medium-sized. Here the CDR3 reads CASSLAGYNEQFF. In DNA, the CDR3 is TGTGCCAGCAGTTTAGCAGGGTACAATGAGCAGTTCTTC. This chain uses TRBV28 with TRBJ2-1; TRBD1 might be the D (5 bases). Germline V CDR1 and CDR2: MDHEN, SYDVKM. The CDR3 sequence is 13 residues long. V gave up 2 bases and J gave up 4 bases, with 6 bases separating them.

This clonotype occurred many times. This sequence joins TRBV5-1 and TRBJ1-1, with 10 bases lining up with TRBD1. The CDR3 runs to 15 residues. After removal of 4 bases from V and 6 bases from J, the junction contained 9 bases not matched to a gene. Germline lookup yields CDR1 SGHRS and CDR2 YFSETQ. CDR3 sequence (DNA): TGCGCCAGCAGCGCGGGGGACAGGGGTGGTCCTGAAGCTTTCTTT. As protein: CASSAGDRGGPEAFF.

This clonotype has ten or more counts. The rearrangement links TRBV12-3 or TRBV12-4 to TRBJ1-5; the D is unclear. There are 15 residues in the CDR3. Trimming removed 1 base from V and 7 bases from J, with 14 bases in between. As DNA, the CDR3 is TGTGCCAGCAGTTTAGGGACCATCGTAAGACAGCCCCAGCATTTT. Residues: CASSLGTIVRQPQHF.

The sample holds many counts of this clonotype. This chain connects TRBV27 to TRBJ1-1, with D possibly TRBD1 on 5 matching bases. The CDR3 has 14 residues. Germline CDR1 is MNHEY and CDR2 is SMNVEV (reference sequence). V lost 6 bases and J 0 bases, leaving 11 bases between the germline ends. CDR3 nucleotides: TGTGCCAGCAGCGCGGGACTTCTGAACACTGAAGCTTTCTTT. Translation: CASSAGLLNTEAFF.

In this sample, this clonotype turned up many times. This chain joins TRBV12-3 or TRBV12-4 and TRBJ1-3; tentative D call: TRBD1 (6 bases). CDR3 size: 14 residues. Trimming removed 3 bases at V and 1 base at J, with 7 bases between. This CDR3 is CASSFGTSGNTIYF. CDR3 DNA: TGTGCCAGCAGTTTTGGGACATCTGGAAACACCATATATTTT.

This clonotype was counted at least ten times. The chain employs TRBV7-9 and TRBJ2-5, with 7 bases that match TRBD1. This CDR3 is built from 15 residues. Germline CDR1 SEHNR, CDR2 FQNEAQ (reference sequence). V dropped 2 bases and J dropped 2; count of bases not matched to a gene: 5. The CDR3 reads CASSLRAGGQETQYF. In DNA, the CDR3 is TGTGCCAGCAGCTTACGGGCAGGGGGACAAGAGACCCAGTACTTC.

This clonotype has at least ten counts. CDR3 bases: TGTGCCAGCAGTTTTCGCGGACTAGCGGGGGACGGTACGCAGTATTTT. Translated: CASSFRGLAGDGTQYF. This rearrangement joins TRBV27 to TRBJ2-3, with 13 nucleotides matching TRBD2. J lost 8 bases, V lost 3 bases, and 8 bases had no gene match. The CDR3 is 16 residues long. CDR1 is MNHEY and CDR2 is SMNVEV in the germline V gene (reference sequence).

This rearrangement joins TRBV5-1 to TRBJ2-7; 12 nucleotides line up with TRBD2. Germline V CDR1 and CDR2: SGHRS, YFSETQ. The CDR3 covers 15 residues. J lost 2 bases, V lost 4 bases, and 4 bases had no gene match. The CDR3 protein is CASSRRLAGAYEQYF. The DNA for the CDR3 is TGCGCCAGCAGCCGCCGACTAGCGGGAGCCTACGAGCAGTACTTC. Full variable domain (missing parts from reference TRBV5-1 and TRBJ2-7): KAGVTQTPRYLIKTRGQQVTLSCSPISGHRSVSWYQQTPGQGLQFLFEYFSETQRNKGNFPGRFSGRQFSNSRSEMNVSTLELGDSALYLCASSRRLAGAYEQYFGPGTRLTVT.

By its share, this clonotype is medium-sized. The V and J genes are TRBV7-8 and TRBJ2-5, with D possibly matching TRBD1 (6 bases). Trimming removed 4 bases at V and 1 base at J, with 13 bases between. The germline V gene encodes CDR1 SGHVS and CDR2 FQNEAQ. CDR3 length equals 15 residues. DNA for the CDR3: TGTGCCAGCAGCTCACGGAGACAGGTCCAAGAGACCCAGTACTTC. Its protein product is CASSSRRQVQETQYF.

This clonotype rates as medium-sized. The chain links TRBV20-1 to TRBJ2-2; D is unresolved. The CDR3 spans 14 residues. Looked up from germline, CDR1 is DFQATT and CDR2 is SNEGSKA (reference sequence). The V and J ends lost 0 bases and 3 bases respectively, with 8 bases between them. The CDR3 loop is CSARDFLHTGELFF. The DNA for the CDR3 is TGCAGTGCTAGAGACTTCCTGCACACCGGGGAGCTGTTTTTT.

By share of the sample, this clonotype is medium-sized. V gene TRBV9 combines with J gene TRBJ2-7; TRBD2 matches at 9 bases. The CDR3 covers 16 residues. Germline assignment: CDR1 SGDLS and CDR2 YYNGEE. J gave up 4 bases and V 3 bases, and 11 bases lay outside the gene matches. CDR3 bases: TGTGCCAGCAGCGCACGCCAGGCGGGAGGGCCGTACGAGCAGTACTTC. Translating gives CASSARQAGGPYEQYF.

This clonotype has a count of ten or more. The chain employs TRBV6-2 or TRBV6-3 and TRBJ2-3; possibly TRBD1 or TRBD2 for D (5 bases each). This CDR3 region has 14 residues. Trimming shortened V by 4 bases and J by 10 bases, and 18 bases separated the two germline ends. Germline CDR1 reads MNHEY; CDR2 reads SVGEGT. Here the CDR3 DNA reads TGTGCCAGCAGTTCCCAGGGACCTCCCTCGCCGCAGTATTTT. It codes for CASSSQGPPSPQYF.

This clonotype occurred many times. The rearrangement uses TRBV6-5 and TRBJ2-2; TRBD2 matches at 11 bases. CDR3 length: 16 amino acids. Losses at the gene ends were 5 bases for V and 7 bases for J; bases not matched to a gene: 9. CDR1 is MNHEY, CDR2 SVGAGI, per germline. The CDR3 DNA follows: TGTGCCAGCAGTCCTTTAGCGGGAGGGGCCGGCGGGGAGCTGTTTTTT. It specifies CASSPLAGGAGGELFF.

This clonotype was recorded many times. The chain combines TRBV20-1 with TRBJ2-3; D not resolved. The germline V gene has CDR1 DFQATT and CDR2 SNEGSKA (reference sequence). Deletions cut 5 bases from V and 6 bases from J, with 12 bases between. CDR3 size: 12 residues. The CDR3 DNA is TGCAGTGCTCCTTCCTTCGGGGATACGCAGTATTTT. It encodes CSAPSFGDTQYF.

This clonotype was picked up many times. The chain recombines TRBV6-5 with TRBJ1-5, with D unclear. From germline, CDR1 is MNHEY and CDR2 SVGAGI. V was trimmed by 6 bases and J by 2 bases, leaving 14 bases between them. This CDR3 region has 15 residues. The CDR3 region is CASSLSRLGNQPQHF. DNA of the CDR3: TGTGCCAGCAGCTTATCCAGGCTGGGCAATCAGCCCCAGCATTTT.

This clonotype was observed many times. The rearrangement uses TRBV7-2 and TRBJ2-7; D call uncertain. The CDR3 spans 15 residues. Trimming removed 0 bases from V and 1 base from J, with 10 bases in between. Germline V gene lookup returns CDR1 SGHTA and CDR2 FQGNSA. The CDR3 loop is CASSLAAIGSYEQYF. The CDR3 region has the DNA TGTGCCAGCAGCTTAGCCGCCATTGGGTCCTACGAGCAGTACTTC.

This clonotype was recorded at least ten times. The chain recombines TRBV20-1 with TRBJ2-7, with 9 positions matching TRBD2. V was clipped by 7 bases and J by 8 bases; unmatched bases: 12. The V gene's germline CDR1 is DFQATT and CDR2 SNEGSKA (reference sequence). The CDR3 totals 13 residues. DNA of the CDR3: TGCAGTGTCCCGCAGGGCGGGAGGGCCCAGCAGTACTTC. It codes for CSVPQGGRAQQYF.

This clonotype occurred many times. The chain uses TRBV6-5 and TRBJ1-1; 9 bases agree with TRBD1. V shed 6 bases and J 1 base; nucleotides not matched to a gene: 12. The CDR3 is 17 amino acids. The V gene's germline CDR1 is MNHEY and CDR2 SVGAGI. CDR3 sequence (DNA): TGTGCCAGCAGCAAAACCGGGACAGGGAAGACGAACACTGAAGCTTTCTTT. The encoded protein is CASSKTGTGKTNTEAFF.

This clonotype has ten or more counts. The chain recombines TRBV20-1 with TRBJ2-5; 7 bases align to TRBD2. The germline V gene has CDR1 DFQATT and CDR2 SNEGSKA (reference sequence). The CDR3 contains 14 residues. The V gene end was trimmed by 6 bases and the J gene end by 5 bases; junction bases not matched to a gene: 12. The CDR3 sequence is CSAPTSLSSETQYF. The CDR3 bases are TGCAGTGCCCCGACTAGCTTGTCCTCGGAGACCCAGTACTTC.

This clonotype has at least ten counts. The CDR3 reads CASTGYRDNTGELFF. CDR3 in DNA: TGTGCCAGCACCGGGTACAGGGACAACACCGGGGAGCTGTTTTTT. This chain links TRBV6-2 or TRBV6-3 with TRBJ2-2, with D possibly TRBD1 on 6 matching bases. Between the trimmed V and J ends, which lost 7 bases and 2 bases, there was a span of 14 bases. The CDR3 has 15 residues. CDR1 MNHEY and CDR2 SVGEGT come from the germline V gene.

This clonotype was observed at least ten times. The V gene is TRBV28, the J gene TRBJ2-1, with D possibly being TRBD1 or TRBD2 (6 bases each). Germline lookup yields CDR1 MDHEN and CDR2 SYDVKM. The CDR3 totals 16 residues. With 5 bases removed from V and 3 bases from J, the gap between germline ends came to 17 bases. In DNA, the CDR3 is TGTGCCAGCAGTCCCCTGGGGGGCGCAGTCTACAATGAGCAGTTCTTC. Translation: CASSPLGGAVYNEQFF. Complete variable domain (other parts from reference TRBV28 and TRBJ2-1): DVKVTQSSRYLVKRTGEKVFLECVQDMDHENMFWYRQDPGLGLRLIYFSYDVKMKEKGDIPEGYSVSREKKERFSLILESASTNQTSMYLCASSPLGGAVYNEQFFGPGTRLTVL.

This clonotype ranks as medium-sized (0.01 to 0.1%). This chain links TRBV7-7 with TRBJ2-2, with 8 nucleotides matching TRBD2. There are 17 residues in the CDR3. CDR1 and CDR2 from the germline V gene are SSHAT and FNYEAQ (reference sequence). V trimming: 3 bases; J trimming: 7 bases; junction bases outside the gene matches: 13. CDR3: CASSLGPGGPVGGELFF. The CDR3 coding sequence is TGTGCCAGCAGCTTGGGGCCGGGAGGGCCCGTAGGCGGGGAGCTGTTTTTT.

This clonotype has a count of ten or more. The chain is built from TRBV20-1 and TRBJ2-5; D gene ambiguous. This CDR3 is 12 amino acids long. CDR1 DFQATT and CDR2 SNEGSKA come from the germline V gene (reference sequence). The V gene lost 6 bases and the J gene lost 0 bases, with 8 bases spanning the gap. CDR3 loop: CSAKFYQETQYF. The CDR3 coding sequence is TGCAGTGCCAAGTTCTACCAAGAGACCCAGTACTTC.

In its sample, this clonotype ranks as medium-sized (0.01 to 0.1%). This chain connects TRBV6-1 to TRBJ1-2; 12 positions agree with TRBD1. The CDR3 covers 17 residues. Per germline, CDR1 MNHNS and CDR2 SASEGT. Trimming cost V 6 bases and J 3 bases; bases outside gene matches: 11. The chain's CDR3 is CASSSGTGGPTYYGYTF. CDR3 bases: TGTGCCAGCAGCTCCGGGACAGGGGGCCCTACGTACTATGGCTACACCTTC.

There are many counts of this clonotype. The chain carries TRBV11-2 and TRBJ2-7, with 11 bases identical to TRBD2. Germline V gene data show CDR1 as SGHAT and CDR2 as FQNNGV. V gave up 3 bases and J gave up 1 base; unmatched junction bases: 5. The CDR3 consists of 16 residues. CDR3 in amino acids: CASSLTSGTYSYEQYF. CDR3 DNA: TGTGCCAGCAGCTTGACTAGCGGGACATATTCCTACGAGCAGTACTTC.

The CDR3 loop is CASSPPTRNSGNTIYF. The CDR3 region has the DNA TGTGCCAGCAGTCCCCCGACACGAAACTCTGGAAACACCATATATTTT. The genes are TRBV28 and TRBJ1-3, with D unresolved. This CDR3 has 16 amino acids. Per germline, CDR1 MDHEN and CDR2 SYDVKM. Trimming stripped 5 bases from V and 0 bases from J, with 14 bases between.